The present TCR beta chain was sequenced within a study of blood T cell repertoires in COVID-19. The CDR3 consists of 14 residues. After removal of 6 bases from V and 5 bases from J, the junction contained 7 bases not matched to a gene. The germline CDR1 and CDR2 sequences are MDHEN and SYDVKM. Per the study methods: Reference gene primer amplification in the assay estimated nucleated cell counts. The method was immunoSEQ multiplex PCR; TCRdb's version includes in-frame clones alone and lacks a portion of them. V, J and clone size are those of that table, while D and trimming were read from the DNA. The sample lists about 50,000 clones, over 70% occurring once.

The chain has TRBV28 and TRBJ1-1; TRBD1 matches 9 bases. This sequence was found in a human donor with active COVID-19. The donor label of this sample is uncertain. Source material: peripheral blood. CDR3 loop: CASRLTGGWTEAFF. The CDR3 nucleotides are TGTGCCAGCAGACTAACAGGGGGCTGGACTGAAGCTTTCTTT.